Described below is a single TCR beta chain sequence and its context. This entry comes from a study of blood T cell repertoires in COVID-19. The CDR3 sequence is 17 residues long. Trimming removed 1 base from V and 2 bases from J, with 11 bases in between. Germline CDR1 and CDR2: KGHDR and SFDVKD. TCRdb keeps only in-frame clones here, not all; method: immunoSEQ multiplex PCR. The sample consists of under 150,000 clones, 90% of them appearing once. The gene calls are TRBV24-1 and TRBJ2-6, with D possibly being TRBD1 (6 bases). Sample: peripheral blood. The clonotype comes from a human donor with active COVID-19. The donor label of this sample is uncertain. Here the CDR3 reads CATSDFNRVAGANVLTF. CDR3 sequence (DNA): TGTGCCACCAGTGATTTCAACAGGGTGGCTGGGGCCAACGTCCTGACTTTC.